This T cell receptor beta chain was identified in a study of T cells in Graves' hyperthyroidism and ophthalmopathy. Looking at the study overall: Peripheral blood was acquired at first diagnosis, ahead of any therapy whatsoever. Whole-study findings and limits: Most thyroid clonotypes expanded above 0.001 were also detected in blood. Ophthalmopathy got predicted by the model a median about 6.5 months before its onset.

Amplification yielded TCR beta CDR3 regions, with RNA transcripts as the source. The primer set for the first-round RT-PCR of the TCR CDR3 was HTBI. One entry per CDR3 protein results from TCRdb running MiXCR on the multiplex PCR reads. The data contain 500,000 to 550,000 distinct CDR3 sequences, less than 25% of them singletons. Many counts were recorded for this clonotype. Its antigen is not known. On the basis of clinical symptoms, serum thyroxine and TRAb, thyroid ultrasound and orbital computed tomography, diagnoses were made. The source is a man aged 18 to 29 with Graves' hyperthyroidism. Sequencing input: blood.

The CDR3 reads CASSVDSYMNTEAFF. The CDR3 region has the DNA TGTGCCAGCAGCGTCGACAGCTACATGAACACTGAAGCTTTCTTT. This chain connects TRBV11-2 to TRBJ1-1, with D perhaps matching TRBD1 (5 bases). V lost 5 bases, J lost 0 bases, and 13 bases lay in between. The CDR3 runs 15 residues. Germline CDR1 reads SGHAT; CDR2 reads FQNNGV.